A selection of T cell receptor beta chains follows, all from one sample in a study of T cells after yellow fever vaccination. One entry per CDR3 protein results from TCRdb running MiXCR on the 5' RACE reads. The table records 100,000 to 150,000 distinct CDR3 sequences, roughly 15% of them present only once. The sample consisted of CD8+ T cells sorted from PBMCs, taken 5 days after the yellow fever booster vaccination. Receptors were obtained from a man aged 18 to 30 who received the YFV17D yellow fever vaccine. Each CDR3 is given with its conserved first and last residue. A D gene is named only where the DNA matches it firmly. Clone size is given for some rows only: seen once, a few or many times, or a class if the clone is expanded.

>few|TRBV7-9|TRBJ2-2|TRBD1
CASSGTGVNTGELFF
TGTGCCAGCAGCGGCACAGGGGTTAACACCGGGGAGCTGTTTTTT
>few|TRBV6-5|TRBJ2-1|TRBD2
CASSRGTSGVPYNEQFF
TGTGCCAGCAGTCGCGGGACTAGCGGGGTACCCTACAATGAGCAGTTCTTC
>-|TRBV7-7|TRBJ1-3|-
CASSLGTSSGNTIYF
TGTGCTAGCAGCTTAGGGACTTCATCTGGAAACACCATATATTTT
>few|TRBV7-9|TRBJ1-1|-
CASSREAFF
TGTGCCAGCAGCAGAGAAGCTTTCTTT
>-|TRBV7-8|TRBJ2-2|-
CASSLAGFTGELFF
TGTGCCAGCAGCTTAGCGGGATTCACCGGGGAGCTGTTTTTT
>-|TRBV4-1|TRBJ2-7|TRBD1
CASSRVAGTGGSYEQYF
TGCGCCAGCAGCCGAGTCGCCGGGACAGGGGGCAGCTACGAGCAGTACTTC
>-|TRBV4-1|TRBJ1-4|TRBD1
CASSQDPPGQTLANEKLFF
TGCGCCAGCAGCCAAGATCCCCCGGGACAGACGTTGGCTAATGAAAAACTGTTTTTT
>-|TRBV6-5|TRBJ2-1|-
CASSYSRVNEQFF
TGTGCCAGCAGTTACTCACGGGTGAATGAGCAGTTCTTC
>-|TRBV7-9|TRBJ2-5|-
CASSLRTALGETQYF
TGTGCCAGCAGCTTAAGGACGGCCCTCGGGGAGACCCAGTACTTC
>many|TRBV6-2/TRBV6-3|TRBJ2-1|-
CASSSPGGVPFF
TGTGCCAGCAGCTCCCCGGGGGGCGTTCCGTTCTTC
>-|TRBV15|TRBJ2-3|-
CATSTTRGSTDTQYF
TGTGCCACCAGCACCACCAGGGGAAGCACAGATACGCAGTATTTT
>-|TRBV6-1|TRBJ2-2|TRBD1
CASHHGKGQGVTGELFF
TGTGCCAGCCATCATGGAAAGGGACAGGGTGTCACCGGGGAGCTGTTTTTT
>-|TRBV10-3|TRBJ2-1|TRBD2
CATLATSGVNNEQFF
TGTGCCACCCTCGCCACTAGCGGGGTTAACAATGAGCAGTTCTTC
>-|TRBV21-1|TRBJ1-3|-
CASSQGEGDGNTIYF
TGTGCCAGCAGCCAAGGAGAAGGGGACGGAAACACCATATATTTT
>-|TRBV29-1|TRBJ2-1|-
CSVITQGSREQFF
TGCAGCGTCATTACCCAGGGTAGTCGTGAGCAGTTCTTC
>few|TRBV5-1|TRBJ2-7|-
CASSFASDPYEQYF
TGCGCCAGCAGCTTTGCTAGCGACCCCTACGAGCAGTACTTC
>many|TRBV15|TRBJ2-1|-
CATSRDYSYNEQFF
TGTGCCACCAGCAGAGATTACTCCTACAATGAGCAGTTCTTC
>-|TRBV12-3/TRBV12-4|TRBJ2-6|TRBD1
CASTLTGTGDHMASGANVLTF
TGTGCCAGCACCCTGACCGGGACAGGGGATCATATGGCCTCTGGGGCCAACGTCCTGACTTTC
>-|TRBV4-3|TRBJ2-1|TRBD1
CASSQDGRDRGGNEQFF
TGCGCCAGCAGCCAAGATGGTCGGGACAGGGGTGGCAATGAGCAGTTCTTC
>few|TRBV12-3/TRBV12-4|TRBJ2-3|-
CASSPARVNGDTQYF
TGTGCCAGCAGTCCGGCGAGGGTTAACGGAGATACGCAGTATTTT
>few|TRBV21-1|TRBJ2-6|-
CASSKVLGPPDSGANVLTF
TGTGCCAGCAGCAAAGTTCTGGGCCCACCTGACTCTGGGGCCAACGTCCTGACTTTC
>-|TRBV4-2|TRBJ2-7|-
CAWSQDPYEQYF
TGTGCCTGGAGCCAAGACCCCTACGAGCAGTACTTC
>few|TRBV7-2|TRBJ2-1|-
CASSDSGLAHNEQFF
TGTGCCAGCAGCGATTCGGGGCTAGCCCACAATGAGCAGTTCTTC
>few|TRBV4-1|TRBJ1-5|TRBD1
CASSHSRTGNSNQPQHF
TGCGCCAGCAGCCACTCCCGGACAGGGAATAGCAATCAGCCCCAGCATTTT
>few|TRBV2|TRBJ2-2|-
CASSVGQGWTGELFF
TGTGCCAGCAGTGTCGGTCAGGGGTGGACCGGGGAGCTGTTTTTT
>-|TRBV4-2|TRBJ2-3|TRBD2
CASSQDGTGGTDTQYF
TGTGCCAGCAGCCAAGATGGTACGGGGGGGACAGATACGCAGTATTTT
>few|TRBV27|TRBJ2-2|-
CASIKQGNTGELFF
TGTGCCAGCATCAAACAGGGGAACACCGGGGAGCTGTTTTTT
>many|TRBV5-5|TRBJ1-3|-
CASSFYPRDTYSGNTIYF
TGTGCCAGCAGCTTCTACCCGCGGGACACTTACTCTGGAAACACCATATATTTT
>few|TRBV7-9|TRBJ1-4|-
CASSLARVNEGLFF
TGTGCCAGCAGCTTAGCACGAGTTAATGAGGGACTGTTTTTT
>few|TRBV12-3/TRBV12-4|TRBJ1-5|-
CASSFADPEGEPQHF
TGTGCCAGCAGTTTCGCGGATCCGGAAGGTGAGCCCCAGCATTTT
>-|TRBV7-3|TRBJ2-2|-
CASSLPPGGELFF
TGTGCCAGCAGCTTACCCCCTGGCGGGGAGCTGTTTTTT
>-|TRBV19|TRBJ2-1|-
CASSIPTRSSYNEQFF
TGTGCCAGTAGTATCCCCACTAGGAGCTCCTACAATGAGCAGTTCTTC
>few|TRBV7-2|TRBJ2-3|-
CASSFYLGDTQYF
TGTGCCAGCAGCTTCTACCTGGGAGATACGCAGTATTTT
>-|TRBV6-2/TRBV6-3|TRBJ1-1|-
CASREDRKPHEAFF
TGTGCCAGCAGGGAAGACAGGAAACCCCATGAAGCTTTCTTT
>few|TRBV29-1|TRBJ2-1|TRBD1
CSAVGTGETSSYNEQFF
TGCAGCGCCGTGGGGACAGGGGAAACTTCCTCCTACAATGAGCAGTTCTTC
>-|TRBV7-9|TRBJ1-1|-
CASSFGGRGLTEAFF
TGTGCCAGCAGCTTCGGAGGCAGGGGTCTCACTGAAGCTTTCTTT
>-|TRBV11-2|TRBJ2-2|-
CASSLSGLTGELFF
TGTGCCAGCAGCTTAAGTGGGCTCACCGGGGAGCTGTTTTTT
>-|TRBV6-2/TRBV6-3|TRBJ2-2|TRBD1
CASGGTGSAGELFF
TGTGCCAGCGGGGGGACAGGATCAGCCGGGGAGCTGTTTTTT
>few|TRBV6-5|TRBJ1-2|TRBD1
CASSLTGYGYTF
TGTGCCAGCAGTTTGACAGGGTATGGCTACACCTTC
>few|TRBV7-9|TRBJ2-3|TRBD2
CASSFLAGTSTDTQYF
TGTGCCAGCAGCTTCCTAGCGGGGACTAGCACAGATACGCAGTATTTT
>-|TRBV5-1|TRBJ2-2|TRBD2
CASSLNVREGANTGELFF
TGCGCCAGCAGCTTGAATGTGCGGGAGGGGGCGAACACCGGGGAGCTGTTTTTT
>many|TRBV6-5|TRBJ2-3|TRBD2
CASSYVAGGTDTQYF
TGTGCCAGCAGTTACGTTGCGGGGGGCACAGATACGCAGTATTTT
>-|TRBV6-6|TRBJ1-5|-
CASSPSPGGNQPQHF
TGTGCCAGCAGCCCCTCCCCGGGGGGCAATCAGCCCCAGCATTTT
>few|TRBV6-1|TRBJ2-5|-
CASSESVGGRETQYF
TGTGCCAGCAGTGAATCAGTGGGGGGCCGAGAGACCCAGTACTTC
>few|TRBV15|TRBJ2-3|TRBD1
CATSRDREDRAADTQYF
TGTGCCACCAGCAGAGATCGTGAGGACAGGGCGGCAGATACGCAGTATTTT
>-|TRBV20-1|TRBJ2-5|-
CSAIWETQYF
TGCAGTGCCATTTGGGAGACCCAGTACTTC
>-|TRBV6-1|TRBJ2-1|TRBD2
CASSEEGLAGGPHEQFF
TGTGCCAGCAGTGAAGAGGGACTAGCGGGGGGGCCTCATGAGCAGTTCTTC
>many|TRBV28|TRBJ2-5|-
CASSLATSGFETQYF
TGTGCCAGCAGTTTAGCTACCTCAGGGTTCGAGACCCAGTACTTC
>many|TRBV7-8|TRBJ2-5|-
CASSLRGRAETQYF
TGTGCCAGCAGCTTAAGGGGTAGAGCAGAGACCCAGTACTTC
>many|TRBV20-1|TRBJ2-7|-
CSARDGTSTYEQYF
TGCAGTGCTAGAGATGGGACATCGACCTACGAGCAGTACTTC
>-|TRBV12-5|TRBJ2-1|TRBD1
CASGGQGNEQFF
TGTGCTAGTGGTGGACAGGGCAATGAGCAGTTCTTC
>few|TRBV7-8|TRBJ2-1|-
CASSFWGLSSYNEQFF
TGTGCCAGCAGCTTTTGGGGATTGAGCTCCTACAATGAGCAGTTCTTC
>-|TRBV7-9|TRBJ1-4|-
CASSIRTAATNEKLFF
TGTGCCAGCAGCATCAGGACAGCAGCAACTAATGAAAAACTGTTTTTT
>few|TRBV12-3/TRBV12-4|TRBJ1-1|-
CASSTTGSNTEAFF
TGTGCCAGCAGCACGACAGGCTCGAACACTGAAGCTTTCTTT
>few|TRBV7-2|TRBJ1-5|-
CASSRVAAGRNQPQHF
TGTGCCAGCAGCAGGGTGGCGGCAGGTAGGAATCAGCCCCAGCATTTT
>few|TRBV7-9|TRBJ2-2|-
CASSHALIFPGVGELFF
TGTGCCAGCAGCCACGCCCTGATTTTTCCAGGGGTCGGGGAGCTGTTTTTT